The rows below give T cell receptor beta chains drawn from one sample of a study of blood T cell repertoires in COVID-19. The table came from immunoSEQ multiplex PCR; TCRdb's copy has only in-frame clones and leaves some out. The sample has 160,000 or so clones, 70% to 85% seen once. Sequenced material: peripheral blood. All receptors come from a woman between 45 and 60 years old with acute or convalescent COVID-19. The CDR3 runs from the conserved cysteine through the conserved F or W. D genes are given only for firm matches. Some rows have no size entry. The others give once, few or many, or a class for an expanded clone.

abundance	v_gene	d_gene	j_gene	CDR3aa	CDR3nt
.	TRBV5-5	TRBD1	TRBJ2-7	CASSSGTGTYEQYF	TGTGCCAGCAGCTCAGGGACAGGGACCTACGAGCAGTACTTC
.	TRBV19	.	TRBJ1-3	CATSGRTSGNTIYF	TGTGCCACCTCAGGACGGACTTCTGGAAACACCATATATTTT
.	TRBV30	.	TRBJ1-2	CAWSVSIHGYTF	TGTGCCTGGAGTGTGAGTATTCATGGCTACACCTTC
.	TRBV27	TRBD2	TRBJ2-1	CASSLGASGSYNEQFF	TGTGCCAGCAGTTTAGGGGCTAGCGGGAGTTACAATGAGCAGTTCTTC
.	TRBV5-6	.	TRBJ1-2	CASSLVGQGNGYTF	TGTGCCAGCAGCTTGGTGGGGCAGGGAAATGGCTACACCTTC
.	TRBV18	.	TRBJ2-7	CASSPGLFSYEQYF	TGTGCCAGCTCACCGGGACTTTTCTCCTACGAGCAGTACTTC
.	TRBV6-5	TRBD1	TRBJ1-5	CASSEGSLTGPDF	TGTGCCAGCAGCGAGGGGTCCCTGACAGGGCCCGATTTT
.	TRBV3-1/TRBV3-2	TRBD1	TRBJ2-3	CASSTGQGADTQYF	TGTGCCAGCAGTACGGGACAGGGGGCAGATACGCAGTATTTT
.	TRBV4-2	.	TRBJ2-1	CASSQVSRTALRYNEQFF	TGTGCCAGCAGCCAAGTATCGAGGACAGCGTTGAGGTACAATGAGCAGTTCTTC
.	TRBV9	.	TRBJ1-4	CASSVGQGYEKLFF	TGTGCCAGCAGCGTAGGGCAGGGGTATGAAAAACTGTTTTTT
.	TRBV28	TRBD1	TRBJ1-6	CATVRGGRNSPLHF	TGTGCCACTGTCCGAGGGGGCAGGAATTCACCCCTCCACTTT
.	TRBV7-3	.	TRBJ2-1	CASSRDAGYQFF	TGTGCCAGCAGCCGCGATGCGGGGTACCAGTTCTTC
.	TRBV9	.	TRBJ2-1	CASSSQGSAINLNEQFF	TGTGCCAGCAGCTCCCAAGGGAGCGCGATCAACCTCAATGAGCAGTTCTTC
.	TRBV4-3	.	TRBJ1-2	CASSRSRLNYGYTF	TGCGCCAGCAGCCGAAGCCGCCTTAACTATGGCTACACCTTC
few	TRBV15	TRBD1	TRBJ2-7	CATSRQGNEQYF	TGTGCCACCAGCCGACAGGGTAACGAGCAGTACTTC
.	TRBV28	TRBD1	TRBJ2-4	CASSSGQTSRNIQYF	TGTGCCAGCAGTTCGGGACAGACAAGTCGGAACATTCAGTACTTC
.	TRBV18	TRBD1	TRBJ1-2	CASSKDRGDNYGYTF	TGTGCCAGCTCAAAAGACAGGGGGGATAACTATGGCTACACCTTC
.	TRBV6-2/TRBV6-3	TRBD2	TRBJ2-3	CASSYSAGGPPDTQYF	TGTGCCAGCAGTTACTCCGCGGGGGGGCCGCCAGATACGCAGTATTTT
.	TRBV9	TRBD1	TRBJ2-7	CASSAGGGGYEQYF	TGTGCCAGCAGCGCAGGGGGCGGCGGATACGAGCAGTACTTC
.	TRBV11-2	.	TRBJ2-2	CASSLFAGRQNTGELFF	TGTGCCAGCAGCTTATTTGCAGGGCGCCAGAACACCGGGGAGCTGTTTTTT
.	TRBV29-1	.	TRBJ2-2	CSVERGAGELFF	TGCAGCGTTGAACGCGGGGCCGGGGAGCTGTTTTTT
once	TRBV9	TRBD1	TRBJ1-6	CASSTRQGSPLHF	TGTGCCAGCAGCACAAGACAGGGCTCACCCCTCCACTTT
.	TRBV2	.	TRBJ1-2	CASSEARTASPLRNGF	TGTGCCAGCAGTGAAGCGAGGACAGCCTCACCCCTTAGAAACGGCTTC
.	TRBV23-1	TRBD1	TRBJ1-2	CASRRQGDYGYTF	TGCGCCAGCAGAAGACAGGGCGACTATGGCTACACCTTC
.	TRBV28	TRBD1	TRBJ1-5	CASSPAGTGSNQPQHF	TGTGCCAGCAGCCCAGCCGGGACAGGGAGCAATCAGCCCCAGCATTTT
once	TRBV9	.	TRBJ2-7	CASSVGVTVYEQYF	TGTGCCAGCAGCGTAGGTGTAACGGTCTACGAGCAGTACTTC
few	TRBV29-1	TRBD2	TRBJ2-7	CSVERLAGDEQYF	TGCAGCGTTGAAAGGCTAGCGGGAGACGAGCAGTACTTC
.	TRBV13	TRBD2	TRBJ2-7	CASSRADPGGRQYF	TGTGCCAGCAGCCGCGCCGATCCGGGGGGGAGGCAGTACTTC
.	TRBV5-1	.	TRBJ2-3	CASSLAEGRDTQYF	TGCGCCAGCAGCTTGGCGGAGGGTCGGGATACGCAGTATTTT
.	TRBV29-1	TRBD1	TRBJ1-1	CSAHFKGAVVSEAFF	TGCAGCGCACATTTTAAGGGGGCGGTTGTCTCTGAAGCTTTCTTT
few	TRBV5-4	.	TRBJ2-7	CASSYGLPQTYEQYF	TGTGCCAGCAGTTATGGACTACCGCAAACCTACGAGCAGTACTTC
once	TRBV27	.	TRBJ1-2	CASSFAMAEGGYTF	TGTGCCAGCAGTTTTGCAATGGCGGAGGGAGGCTACACCTTC
.	TRBV2	TRBD1	TRBJ2-1	CASRLQGAGEQFF	TGTGCCAGCAGGTTACAGGGGGCTGGTGAGCAGTTCTTC
once	TRBV5-8	TRBD1	TRBJ1-3	CASNMRDRENTIYF	TGTGCCAGCAACATGCGGGACAGAGAAAACACCATATATTTT